This passage covers 17 T cell receptor beta chains from one sample sequenced in a study of blood T cells in healthy people across ages. The authors ran a second PCR of about 7 to 11 cycles using a sample-barcoded 5' primer and a J-beta primer mix. TCRdb ran MiXCR on the 5' RACE reads and lists one entry per CDR3 protein. The sample consists of around 1.5 million distinct CDR3 sequences, 34% of them appearing once. Material for sequencing was blood. The source of these receptors is a young woman in good health.

This clonotype has at least ten counts. V gene TRBV7-2 combines with J gene TRBJ2-3; a possible D gene is TRBD1 (6 bases). Germline values: CDR1 SGHTA, CDR2 FQGNSA. The CDR3 covers 13 residues. The germline V and J ends were trimmed by 5 bases and 5 bases, with 11 bases remaining between them. The CDR3 region has the DNA TGTGCCAGCAGCCACAGGGAGAGAGATACGCAGTATTTT. Translation gives CASSHRERDTQYF.

The J gene is TRBJ2-7, the V gene TRBV20-1; no clear D. The length of the CDR3 is 13 residues. Between the trimmed V and J ends, which lost 3 bases and 2 bases, there was a span of 11 bases. CDR1 is DFQATT, CDR2 SNEGSKA, per germline (reference sequence). This chain's CDR3 is CSASTIGTYEQYF. Written as DNA, the CDR3 is TGCAGTGCTAGTACCATTGGAACCTACGAGCAGTACTTC.

In its sample, this clonotype was seen a few times. The CDR3 loop is CASSLDPGPFNEQFF. The CDR3 bases are TGTGCCAGCAGCTTAGACCCCGGGCCATTCAATGAGCAGTTCTTC. This rearrangement joins TRBV11-1 to TRBJ2-1; D unclear. Trimming took 1 base from V and 6 from J, leaving 13 bases between them. CDR3 length equals 15 residues. Germline V gene sequence: CDR1 SGHAT, CDR2 FQDESV (reference sequence).

In its sample, this clonotype was seen a few times. V and J are TRBV4-1 and TRBJ2-5, with D hard to call. The assigned J gene may be wrong: the sequence end matches TRBJ2-1 better. Germline V gives CDR1 MGHRA, CDR2 YSYEKL. The CDR3 is 16 amino acids. CDR3 nucleotide sequence: TGCGCCAGCAGCCAAGAGGCGGCAGGCCACCAAGAGACCCAGTTCTTC. Amino acids: CASSQEAAGHQETQFF.

The J gene is TRBJ2-3, the V gene TRBV20-1, with 14 bases aligning to TRBD2. Germline lookup yields CDR1 DFQATT and CDR2 SNEGSKA (reference sequence). CDR3 length equals 17 residues. J lost 1 base, V lost 6 bases, and 9 bases had no gene match. CDR3 amino acids: CSAKTSGRVGGTDTQYF. DNA of the CDR3: TGCAGTGCAAAGACTAGCGGGAGGGTTGGTGGCACAGATACGCAGTATTTT.

V usage is TRBV10-3 and J usage is TRBJ2-7; D is perhaps TRBD1 (5 bases). Germline-derived CDR1 and CDR2 are ENHRY and SYGVKD. Trimming took 8 bases from V and 0 from J, leaving 11 bases between them. The length of the CDR3 is 13 residues. The CDR3 protein is CAILDSFSYEQYF. In nucleotides, the CDR3 is TGTGCCATCCTAGACAGCTTCTCCTACGAGCAGTACTTC.

This clonotype was counted once. The junction differs from germline at one of its ends, possibly a read error. The chain joins TRBV7-2 to TRBJ1-6, with D unclear. Germline V gives CDR1 SGHTA, CDR2 FQGNSA. CDR3 size: 14 residues. The CDR3, as DNA: TGTGTCAGCAGCGATGTCGCCGGCGATTCACCCCTCCACTTT. Its protein is CVSSDVAGDSPLHF.

This clonotype has a handful of counts. The rearrangement links TRBV20-1 to TRBJ1-2, with 12 positions matching TRBD1. V was clipped by 2 bases and J by 8 bases; unmatched bases: 9. CDR1 is DFQATT, CDR2 SNEGSKA, per germline (reference sequence). The CDR3 contains 15 residues. The CDR3 nucleotides are TGCAGTGCTAGATTCACCGGGACAGGGGGCTCAGGCTACACCTTC. Its translation: CSARFTGTGGSGYTF.

DNA of the CDR3: TGTGCCAGCAGTACGGCTAGCGAATACGAGCAGTACTTC. It yields the protein CASSTASEYEQYF. The chain joins TRBV25-1 to TRBJ2-7; D is perhaps TRBD2 (6 bases). The germline V and J ends were trimmed by 5 bases and 4 bases, with 12 bases remaining between them. The germline V gene has CDR1 MGHDK and CDR2 SYGVNS. The CDR3 spans 13 residues.

A remark on this clonotype: Sequence at one end of the junction differs from germline and may be a read error. J is TRBJ2-1 and V is TRBV12-3 or TRBV12-4; TRBD2 might be the D (6 bases). The CDR3 is 15 residues long. The CDR3 loop is CASSFYGDSYNEQVF. In nucleotides, the CDR3 is TGTGCCAGCAGTTTCTACGGGGACTCCTACAATGAGCAGGTCTTC.

This clonotype has a count of ten or more. This chain connects TRBV7-9 to TRBJ2-5; possible D gene TRBD1, 5 bases. Germline assignment: CDR1 SEHNR and CDR2 FQNEAQ (reference sequence). With 5 bases removed from V and 2 bases from J, the gap between germline ends came to 18 bases. The CDR3 consists of 16 residues. The CDR3 loop reads CASSPQGKWSQETQYF. CDR3 sequence (DNA): TGTGCCAGCAGCCCCCAGGGAAAATGGTCGCAAGAGACCCAGTACTTC.

This clonotype was counted between two and nine times. The CDR3 region is CASSLISSSGSRNEQFF. The CDR3 DNA reads as TGTGCCAGCAGCTTGATCAGTTCTAGCGGGAGTAGAAATGAGCAGTTCTTC. The genes are TRBV7-3 and TRBJ2-1, with 10 nucleotides matching TRBD2. Trimming at V came to 3 bases and at J to 7 bases, leaving 12 bases not matched to a gene. Germline assignment: CDR1 SGHTA and CDR2 FQGTGA. CDR3 length: 17 amino acids.

The rearrangement uses TRBV12-3 or TRBV12-4 and TRBJ1-5; D remains ambiguous. V lost 7 bases and J 0 bases, leaving 19 bases between the germline ends. The CDR3 has 17 amino acids. The CDR3 bases are TGTGCCAGCACTAACGAAGTGGTTCGGGGTAGCAATCAGCCCCAGCATTTT. Amino acids: CASTNEVVRGSNQPQHF.

A note on this clonotype: A read error may explain this, as a much larger clone is one base away. The gene calls are TRBV29-1 and TRBJ2-7; D may match TRBD1 or TRBD2 (5 bases each). Germline V lookup: CDR1 SQVTM, CDR2 ANQGSEA. The CDR3 covers 13 residues. Here the CDR3 DNA reads TGCGGCGCTTGGGGCCGGGACTCCTACGAGCAGTACTTC. Translation: CGAWGRDSYEQYF.

The chain joins TRBV6-5 to TRBJ2-4; D perhaps matches TRBD2 (7 bases). Near its end, the DNA agrees better with TRBJ2-7, so the J call may be wrong. This CDR3 is built from 13 residues. CDR1 MNHEY and CDR2 SVGAGI come from the germline V gene. Here the CDR3 DNA reads TGTGCCAGTGGCCCGGGGGGCCCGTACGAGCAGTACTTC. Translating it yields CASGPGGPYEQYF.

This clonotype was detected only a few times. V and J are TRBV6-1 and TRBJ2-1; 12 bases agree with TRBD2. V dropped 3 bases and J dropped 0; count of bases not matched to a gene: 6. The CDR3 runs to 18 residues. Germline CDR1 is MNHNS and CDR2 is SASEGT. CDR3 DNA: TGTGCCAGCAGTGACTGGACTAGCGGGGCCCGCTCCTACAATGAGCAGTTCTTC. It encodes CASSDWTSGARSYNEQFF.

This chain uses TRBV10-3 with TRBJ2-7, with 7 bases fitting TRBD2. The CDR3 sequence is 17 residues long. The V segment lost 3 bases and the J segment 1 base; nucleotides outside the gene matches: 12. Germline V gene lookup returns CDR1 ENHRY and CDR2 SYGVKD. The CDR3 region has the DNA TGTGCCATCAGTGAAGTCCTGGGAGTAGCGGGTTCCTACGAGCAGTACTTC. Amino acids: CAISEVLGVAGSYEQYF.